This TCR beta chain came from a study of blood T cell repertoires in COVID-19 (dated by TCRdb to 2020 to 2022). Regarding the study in general: Samples from collaborators originated in the United States, Italy and Spain and spanned both the acute and convalescent phases of COVID-19. The prospective study material was composed of cDNA or gDNA derived from T cells, B-cell-depleted T cells, or PBMCs. Subjects who had been exposed to COVID-19, were actively infected with it, or had recovered from it provided the deeply sampled blood TCRbeta repertoires that made up the dataset. The repertoires were released in a freely available public database intended as a resource for research on the immune response to SARS-CoV-2. Samples were obtained from the ongoing ImmuneRACE study (first 160 participants) and from approximately 1,200 subjects provided by 6 global collaborators. Sample metadata almost always included a de-identified subject ID, COVID-19 status, age in years and sex. HLA class I and class II types, where available, came from metadata supplied by the sample provider rather than from assay-based typing. Overall study results and their limits: Clinical and demographic metadata were provided uncurated, with the amount varying by source and participant.

From the germline V gene, CDR1 is SGHVS and CDR2 is FNYEAQ. The germline V and J ends show losses of 1 base and 9 bases respectively, and no gene match explains 12 bases of the junction. Its CDR3 holds 17 amino acids, cysteine through phenylalanine. The entry retains the CDR3 DNA only, 51 bases that are in frame from base 1. Comments on this clone: Its antigen specificity is not known. No much larger clone is present one base from it, and per-base qualities are unavailable.

One collaborating source in Seattle enrolled patients during active infection and followed them longitudinally through the course of disease. The collaborating institutions used their own protocols to collect whole blood in K2EDTA tubes. For TCRbeta analysis, collaborators shipped samples as frozen whole blood, isolated PBMCs, or DNA extracted from either of those sample types. TCRbeta CDR3 regions were amplified from genomic DNA by means of the immunoSEQ Assay, a bias-controlled multiplex PCR. The original methods were these. The number of nucleated cells in each sample was estimated from the amplification of reference gene primers within the assay. Sequence reads were collapsed and filtered to measure the absolute abundance of every unique TCRbeta CDR3 rearrangement. For each sample, productive Simpson clonality was calculated as the square root of Simpson's diversity index over productive rearrangements. The source is immuneACCESS, and TCRdb retained only in-frame sequences with V and J called. Part of the clones is not carried over; for the studies checked, unresolved V genes explain less than half of this, and the remainder is unexplained. V and J calls and clone size come straight from that table; D and trimming were deduced from the DNA. The sample table contains around 260,000 clones; only one count was recorded for approximately 86% of them. Over 4% of the sample is held by the ten biggest clonotypes.

The material sequenced was peripheral blood. The source is a woman aged 60 to 75 with COVID-19, enrolled during active disease. This chain joins TRBV7-6 to TRBJ2-1, with 10 middle bases fitting TRBD2. For the CDR3, the sequence is CASSLGAASGSGAEQFF. The nucleotide sequence reads as follows: TGTGCCAGCAGCTTAGGGGCGGCTAGCGGGAGCGGGGCTGAGCAGTTCTTC. Outside the CDR3, residues come from the reference TRBV7-6 and TRBJ2-1 proteins, so the full variable domain is: GAGVSQSPRYKVTKRGQDVALRCDPISGHVSLYWYRQALGQGPEFLTYFNYEAQQDKSGLPNDRFSAERPEGSISTLTIQRTEQRDSAMYRCASSLGAASGSGAEQFFGPGTRLTVL.